This entry is about one TCR beta chain. The antigen is not known. Assay: immunoSEQ multiplex PCR; the TCRdb copy retains only in-frame clones and omits some. The sample carries some 40,000 clones, around 93% recorded once. This entry belongs to a study of OX40 agonist ivuxolimab in advanced cancers. Study-wide context: People who had prior anti-PD-1, anti-PD-L1 or anti-CTLA-4 therapy could take part, and around 40% had some.

Whole-study results and caveats: Partial responders receiving 0.1-3.0 mg/kg showed among the lowest clonal expansion.

The source was CD4+ or CD8+ T cells sorted from blood, collected in a trial of the OX40 agonist ivuxolimab. The receptor was derived from an adult with an advanced solid tumor such as melanoma, head and neck, liver or kidney cancer.

CDR3 in DNA: TGCGCCAGCAGCCAAGTTCCCTTAAGAGAAGCTTTCTTT. Protein: CASSQVPLREAFF. V and J are TRBV4-1 and TRBJ1-1; D call uncertain. Trimming took off 1 base at V and 8 bases at J, with 11 bases between the two ends. Germline values: CDR1 MGHRA, CDR2 YSYEKL. CDR3 length equals 13 residues.